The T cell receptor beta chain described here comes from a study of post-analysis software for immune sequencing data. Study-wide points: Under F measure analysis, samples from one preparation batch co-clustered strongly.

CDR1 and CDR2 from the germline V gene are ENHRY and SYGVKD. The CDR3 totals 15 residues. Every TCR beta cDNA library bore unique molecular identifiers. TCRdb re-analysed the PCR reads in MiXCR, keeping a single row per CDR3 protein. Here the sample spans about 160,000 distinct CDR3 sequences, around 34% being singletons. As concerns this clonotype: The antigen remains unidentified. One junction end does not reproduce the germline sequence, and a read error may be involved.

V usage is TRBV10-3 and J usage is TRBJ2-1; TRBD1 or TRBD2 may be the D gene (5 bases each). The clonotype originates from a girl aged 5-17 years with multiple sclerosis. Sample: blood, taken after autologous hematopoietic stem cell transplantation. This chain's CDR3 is CAISVGGPLVNERFF. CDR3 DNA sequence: TGTGCCATCAGTGTTGGGGGACCCTTGGTCAATGAGCGGTTCTTC.